These 20 T cell receptor beta chains share one sample of origin, sequenced in a study of identical twins. TCRdb called the 5' RACE reads again in MiXCR, with one record for every CDR3 protein. The repertoire has hundreds of thousands of distinct CDR3 sequences, roughly 18% of them found once; the top ten carry approximately 14%. The same sample was also studied in work on T cells expressing NK-cell markers.

Sequencing was carried out using PBMCs. Receptor source: a woman aged 18-29 years in good health.

The chain carries TRBV2 and TRBJ2-5, with D perhaps TRBD1 (5 bases). Per the germline V gene, CDR1 is SNHLY and CDR2 is FYNNEI. This CDR3 has 15 residues. The V gene lost 2 bases and the J gene lost 7 bases, with 17 bases spanning the gap. DNA of the CDR3: TGTGCCAGCAGTGAAAGGGGCCACGGATTATCGACCCAGTACTTC. This sequence encodes CASSERGHGLSTQYF.

This clonotype showed up just a few times. V is TRBV12-3 or TRBV12-4 and J is TRBJ2-2; 7 bases align to TRBD2. The ends lost 8 bases at V and 8 bases at J; junction bases unmatched: 14. The CDR3 covers 15 residues. CDR3 sequence (DNA): TGTGCCAGCTCCTTTATAGGGACCGGGAGGGGGGAGCTGTTTTTT. Amino acid sequence: CASSFIGTGRGELFF.

The rearrangement joins TRBV20-1 to TRBJ2-7; TRBD2 matches 11 bases. J lost 1 base, V lost 3 bases, and 5 bases had no gene match. Germline CDR1 DFQATT, CDR2 SNEGSKA (reference sequence). CDR3 size: 15 residues. Written as DNA, the CDR3 is TGCAGTGCTAGCCGGGGGACTAGCGGTTCCTACGAGCAGTACTTC. It specifies CSASRGTSGSYEQYF.

The chain carries TRBV20-1 and TRBJ2-1, with TRBD2 identical over 7 bases. Losses at the gene ends were 5 bases for V and 6 bases for J; bases not matched to a gene: 16. Germline V gene sequence: CDR1 DFQATT, CDR2 SNEGSKA (reference sequence). The CDR3 length is 16 residues. The CDR3 sequence is CSAPPRVAGVLNEQFF. The CDR3 region has the DNA TGCAGTGCTCCCCCAAGGGTGGCGGGAGTTCTCAATGAGCAGTTCTTC.

This clonotype was found a few times. The chain has TRBV10-2 and TRBJ2-7; tentatively, D is TRBD1 (5 bases). Germline assignment: CDR1 WSHSY and CDR2 SAAADI. V was trimmed by 7 bases and J by 5 bases, leaving 15 bases between them. The CDR3 spans 13 residues. This CDR3 is CASNPGNLDEQYF. CDR3 DNA: TGCGCCAGCAACCCAGGGAACTTGGACGAGCAGTACTTC.

This rearrangement joins TRBV12-3 or TRBV12-4 to TRBJ1-5; D is unclear. The length of the CDR3 is 12 residues. Trimming removed 6 bases at V and 7 bases at J, with 10 bases between. CDR3 DNA sequence: TGTGCCAGCAGGATTAGGAGCCAGCCCCAGCATTTT. Translated: CASRIRSQPQHF.

The chain is built from TRBV7-9 and TRBJ2-1; tentative D call: TRBD1 (7 bases). Trimming took off 7 bases at V and 10 bases at J, with 17 bases between the two ends. The germline CDR1 and CDR2 sequences are SEHNR and FQNEAQ (reference sequence). This CDR3 has 13 amino acids. CDR3 in DNA: TGTGCCAGCAACCCAGGGGGGAAGAGGGAGCAGTTCTTC. This sequence encodes CASNPGGKREQFF.

This clonotype turned up a few times. The chain employs TRBV7-8 and TRBJ2-1; perhaps TRBD1 as D (6 bases). From germline, CDR1 is SGHVS and CDR2 FQNEAQ. This CDR3 comprises 16 residues. Trimming pared 5 bases from V and 8 bases from J, leaving 22 bases between. CDR3 nucleotide sequence: TGTGCCAGCAGCCCATTGAACAGGGAGAGTAGCGATGAGCAGTTCTTC. Translated, it gives CASSPLNRESSDEQFF.

Ten or more counts support this clonotype. This rearrangement joins TRBV9 to TRBJ1-1; D gene ambiguous. With 0 bases removed from V and 3 bases from J, the gap between germline ends came to 6 bases. Germline lookup yields CDR1 SGDLS and CDR2 YYNGEE. The CDR3 spans 13 residues. The CDR3 is CASSVAPDTEAFF. CDR3 bases: TGTGCCAGCAGCGTAGCACCGGACACTGAAGCTTTCTTT.

A few counts support this clonotype. The chain carries TRBV10-3 and TRBJ2-6; D remains ambiguous. V lost 6 bases and J lost 0, with 12 bases in between. This CDR3 region has 16 residues. Germline V gene data show CDR1 as ENHRY and CDR2 as SYGVKD. The CDR3 DNA reads as TGTGCCATCAGCCCCCCCGATTTCTCTGGGGCCAACGTCCTGACTTTC. Residues: CAISPPDFSGANVLTF.

The CDR3 loop reads CASSVVLAGSYNEQFF. CDR3 nucleotide sequence: TGTGCCAGCAGCGTAGTTTTAGCGGGATCATACAATGAGCAGTTCTTC. The rearrangement uses TRBV9 and TRBJ2-1, with 8 bases lining up with TRBD2. CDR1 SGDLS and CDR2 YYNGEE come from the germline V gene. The V segment lost 0 bases and the J segment 4 bases; nucleotides outside the gene matches: 6. This CDR3 contains 16 residues. Looking up the rest from reference TRBV9 and TRBJ2-1 gives the full variable domain: DSGVTQTPKHLITATGQRVTLRCSPRSGDLSVYWYQQSLDQGLQFLIQYYNGEERAKGNILERFSAQQFPDLHSELNLSSLELGDSALYFCASSVVLAGSYNEQFFGPGTRLTVL.

This chain connects TRBV9 to TRBJ2-3, with TRBD1 matching over 8 bases. Losses at the gene ends were 3 bases for V and 8 bases for J; bases not matched to a gene: 8. The CDR3 is 14 residues long. Germline V gene sequence: CDR1 SGDLS, CDR2 YYNGEE. This chain's CDR3 is CASSARDRLPTQYF. Written as DNA, the CDR3 is TGTGCCAGCAGCGCCCGGGACAGGTTGCCTACGCAGTATTTT.

V usage is TRBV20-1 and J usage is TRBJ2-3, with 11 bases lining up with TRBD2. The CDR3 covers 18 residues. CDR1 is DFQATT, CDR2 SNEGSKA, per germline (reference sequence). Trimming cost V 0 bases and J 4 bases; bases outside gene matches: 12. CDR3 residues: CSARDLLAGGRGADTQYF. CDR3 DNA: TGCAGTGCTAGAGATCTGCTAGCGGGGGGCCGAGGCGCAGATACGCAGTATTTT.

This clonotype was seen more than once but under ten times. An end of the junction differs from the germline gene, which may be a read error. This rearrangement joins TRBV5-1 to TRBJ2-1; 9 positions match TRBD2. This CDR3 has 16 amino acids. The germline V gene encodes CDR1 SGHRS and CDR2 YFSETQ. In nucleotides, the CDR3 is TGCGCCAGCAGCACCTCCGGGACTAGCTCCCACAATGAGCAGTTCTTC. Protein product: CASSTSGTSSHNEQFF.

A word on this clonotype: A junction end diverges from the germline sequence, so it may reflect a read error. The chain combines TRBV5-1 with TRBJ2-5; D perhaps matches TRBD1 (5 bases). This CDR3 comprises 13 residues. Germline CDR1 reads SGHRS; CDR2 reads YFSETQ. Written as DNA, the CDR3 is TGCGCCAGCAGCTTGGGACAGAAAGAGACCCAGCACTTC. Translating gives CASSLGQKETQHF.

About this clonotype itself: An end of the junction does not agree with germline; a read error may underlie this. The gene calls are TRBV12-3 or TRBV12-4 and TRBJ2-1; 14 bases map to TRBD2. CDR3 length equals 17 residues. The CDR3 loop is CAISLVWGTSGGNEQFF. CDR3 nucleotides: TGTGCCATCAGTTTAGTTTGGGGGACTAGCGGGGGTAATGAGCAGTTCTTC.

This chain joins TRBV5-1 and TRBJ1-5; no definite D call. The CDR3 sequence is 11 residues long. Between the trimmed V and J ends, which lost 4 bases and 7 bases, there was a span of 6 bases. Germline lookup yields CDR1 SGHRS and CDR2 YFSETQ. The CDR3 DNA sequence: TGCGCCAGCAGCGGTAGACAGCCCCAGCATTTT. This gives the protein CASSGRQPQHF.

This clonotype has only a few counts. This chain connects TRBV25-1 to TRBJ2-1, with 9 bases identical to TRBD2. V lost 6 bases to trimming and J lost 3 bases; unmatched junction nucleotides: 9. The CDR3 spans 16 residues. In germline, CDR1 is MGHDK, CDR2 SYGVNS. The CDR3 spells CASRNSGSPRYNEQFF. Here the CDR3 DNA reads TGTGCCAGCAGAAATAGCGGGAGCCCCCGCTACAATGAGCAGTTCTTC.

This clonotype was picked up a small number of times. J is TRBJ2-5 and V is TRBV11-2, with 7 bases lining up with TRBD2. From germline, CDR1 is SGHAT and CDR2 FQNNGV. After removal of 1 base from V and 1 base from J, the junction contained 9 bases not matched to a gene. This CDR3 contains 17 residues. CDR3 bases: TGTGCCAGCAGCTTAGGACTGGCGGGGGTTCCCCAAGAGACCCAGTACTTC. Translation: CASSLGLAGVPQETQYF.

This clonotype has only a few counts. The chain couples TRBV12-3 or TRBV12-4 to TRBJ1-1; 7 bases match TRBD1. The V gene end was trimmed by 6 bases and the J gene end by 2 bases; junction bases not matched to a gene: 9. There are 15 residues in the CDR3. For the CDR3, the DNA is TGTGCCAGCAGCCGAATTGGACAGGCTAACACTGAAGCTTTCTTT. Its protein is CASSRIGQANTEAFF.